One and the same sample provided the 17 T cell receptor beta chains below, sequenced in a study of spatial heterogeneity in lung cancer. Time point meaning: blood at routine non-recurrence follow-up after resection. Sequencing was performed on whole RNA extracted from tumor and nontumor lung tissue, or from frozen PBMC, and the material was left unsorted. TCRdb re-derived calls from the 5' RACE reads in MiXCR, one entry per CDR3 protein. The data contain about 120,000 distinct CDR3 sequences, more than 10% of them singletons. The specimen comprised PBMCs, sampled at follow-up. Receptors originate from a male donor with early-stage non-small cell lung cancer.

This clonotype was seen ten or more times. The chain couples TRBV10-3 to TRBJ2-1, with unresolved D. With 8 bases removed from V and 7 bases from J, the gap between germline ends came to 9 bases. This CDR3 has 11 amino acids. Germline CDR1 and CDR2: ENHRY and SYGVKD. The CDR3 DNA sequence: TGTGCCATCGGAAGGGCTAATGAGCAGTTCTTC. Amino acid sequence: CAIGRANEQFF.

This clonotype was counted only a few times. The V and J genes are TRBV10-3 and TRBJ1-4, with 9 bases matching TRBD1. The CDR3 length is 15 residues. Germline V gene sequence: CDR1 ENHRY, CDR2 SYGVKD. Losses at the gene ends were 5 bases for V and 6 bases for J; bases not matched to a gene: 7. The CDR3 nucleotides read TGTGCCATCAGTCCCCGGGACAGGGAGGATGAAAAACTGTTTTTT. Its protein product is CAISPRDREDEKLFF.

This rearrangement joins TRBV7-9 to TRBJ1-4, with D uncertain. The length of the CDR3 is 14 residues. The germline V gene encodes CDR1 SEHNR and CDR2 FQNEAQ (reference sequence). Trimming pared 0 bases from V and 6 bases from J, leaving 8 bases between. CDR3 sequence: CASSLAGRDEKLFF. In DNA, the CDR3 is TGTGCCAGCAGCTTAGCGGGAAGAGATGAAAAACTGTTTTTT.

This clonotype occurred a few times. The rearrangement uses TRBV11-1 and TRBJ2-7, with a possible D match to TRBD1 (6 bases). Trimming took off 5 bases at V and 3 bases at J, with 23 bases between the two ends. The length of the CDR3 is 17 residues. Germline values: CDR1 SGHAT, CDR2 FQDESV (reference sequence). The CDR3 reads CASSNHYQGRNFYEQYF. Written as DNA, the CDR3 is TGTGCCAGCAGCAACCATTACCAGGGGCGCAACTTCTACGAGCAGTACTTC.

This chain joins TRBV24-1 and TRBJ1-1, with D tentatively TRBD1 (5 bases). The length of the CDR3 is 14 residues. V was shortened by 4 bases and J by 3 bases, with 11 bases between the two germline ends. Germline CDR1 reads KGHDR; CDR2 reads SFDVKD. CDR3 sequence: CATSETTGDTEAFF. The CDR3 nucleotides read TGTGCCACCAGTGAGACTACAGGAGACACTGAAGCTTTCTTT.

This clonotype is a singleton in its sample. The chain's CDR3 is CASSQGAAGGSGIQYF. The CDR3 nucleotides are TGTGCCAGCAGCCAGGGGGCAGCGGGGGGATCCGGCATTCAGTACTTC. The gene calls are TRBV3-1 and TRBJ2-4; 9 nucleotides match TRBD2. V lost 3 bases, J lost 9 bases, and 12 bases stayed unmatched. The CDR3 is 16 amino acids. Germline V gene sequence: CDR1 LGHDT, CDR2 YNNKEL (reference sequence).

This clonotype has more than one count but fewer than ten. This chain connects TRBV5-1 to TRBJ1-2, with D perhaps TRBD1 (6 bases). The CDR3 is made up of 16 amino acids. Germline-derived CDR1 and CDR2 are SGHRS and YFSETQ. V dropped 0 bases and J dropped 4 bases, with 16 bases sitting between them. DNA of the CDR3: TGCGCCAGCAGCTTGGCCCGGACAGCTTCCAGCTATGGCTACACCTTC. This translates into CASSLARTASSYGYTF. Full variable domain (remainder filled in from reference TRBV5-1 and TRBJ1-2): KAGVTQTPRYLIKTRGQQVTLSCSPISGHRSVSWYQQTPGQGLQFLFEYFSETQRNKGNFPGRFSGRQFSNSRSEMNVSTLELGDSALYLCASSLARTASSYGYTFGSGTRLTVV.

This clonotype was counted ten times or more. V gene TRBV27 combines with J gene TRBJ2-7, with TRBD1 matching over 11 bases. This CDR3 spans 15 amino acids. Germline V gene lookup returns CDR1 MNHEY and CDR2 SMNVEV (reference sequence). V lost 7 bases and J lost 0; bases outside the gene matches: 5. The chain's CDR3 is CASNRGQGVSYEQYF. CDR3 in DNA: TGTGCCAGCAATAGGGGACAGGGGGTCTCCTACGAGCAGTACTTC.

This clonotype was seen more than once but under ten times. The chain links TRBV18 to TRBJ1-6, with a weak D call TRBD1 (5 bases). With 5 bases removed from V and 9 bases from J, the gap between germline ends came to 11 bases. This CDR3 has 13 amino acids. The germline V gene encodes CDR1 KGHSH and CDR2 LQKENI. The CDR3 DNA follows: TGTGCCAGCTCAGGGGACCATCCTTCACCCCTCCACTTT. It yields the protein CASSGDHPSPLHF.

The table lists this clonotype with a few counts. Written as DNA, the CDR3 is TGTGCCAGCAGGTCACAGGGGCTGGGCACCGGGGAGCTGTTTTTT. Amino acid sequence: CASRSQGLGTGELFF. The chain couples TRBV7-3 to TRBJ2-2; 7 bases agree with TRBD1. The junction had 8 bases not matched to a gene; V was cut back by 6 bases and J by 4 bases. CDR1 and CDR2 (germline): SGHTA, FQGTGA. CDR3 length equals 15 residues.

This clonotype has more than one count but fewer than ten. The chain carries TRBV12-3 or TRBV12-4 and TRBJ1-4; TRBD1 matches at 7 bases. The CDR3 sequence is 14 residues long. J gave up 2 bases and V 6 bases, and 3 bases lay outside the gene matches. The CDR3 loop is CASRGDSTNEKLFF. The CDR3 bases are TGTGCCAGCAGAGGGGACAGCACTAATGAAAAACTGTTTTTT.

In this sample, this clonotype turned up many times. V usage is TRBV27 and J usage is TRBJ1-6; D is unresolved. The germline CDR1 and CDR2 sequences are MNHEY and SMNVEV (reference sequence). The germline V and J ends were trimmed by 3 bases and 2 bases, with 5 bases remaining between them. The CDR3 has 14 residues. CDR3 bases: TGTGCCAGCAGTTTCGGGGCCTATAATTCACCCCTCCACTTT. Amino acids: CASSFGAYNSPLHF.

This clonotype was seen a few times. V is TRBV12-3 or TRBV12-4 and J is TRBJ2-7, with 9 bases fitting TRBD1. V trimming: 1 base; J trimming: 6 bases; junction bases outside the gene matches: 4. The CDR3 has 14 residues. The CDR3 protein is CASSLDRGLVEQYF. In DNA, the CDR3 is TGTGCCAGCAGTTTAGACAGGGGGCTTGTCGAGCAGTACTTC.

The table lists this clonotype with many counts. This chain connects TRBV29-1 to TRBJ1-2; possibly TRBD1 for D (5 bases). The CDR3 is 14 amino acids. In germline, CDR1 is SQVTM, CDR2 ANQGSEA. Trimming stripped 5 bases from V and 6 bases from J, with 19 bases between. The CDR3 region has the DNA TGCAGCGTTCGGGACTTCATGGGTGCTAATGGCTACACCTTC. Residues: CSVRDFMGANGYTF.

The J gene is TRBJ1-2, the V gene TRBV11-2; no reliable D call. This CDR3 comprises 14 residues. V was shortened by 4 bases and J by 2 bases, with 11 bases between the two germline ends. The germline gives CDR1 SGHAT, CDR2 FQNNGV. The CDR3 coding sequence is TGTGCCAGCAGCTCTCCGTCGTTGAACTATGGCTACACCTTC. It translates to CASSSPSLNYGYTF.

This clonotype was recorded at least ten times. The rearrangement links TRBV10-2 to TRBJ1-2; weak D call: TRBD1 (5 bases). Looked up from germline, CDR1 is WSHSY and CDR2 is SAAADI. This CDR3 has 14 residues. The V and J ends lost 5 bases and 4 bases respectively, with 14 bases between them. This chain's CDR3 is CASSTTGNLYGYTF. Here the CDR3 DNA reads TGCGCCAGCAGTACAACAGGAAATCTCTATGGCTACACCTTC.

This clonotype was seen more than once but under ten times. This chain uses TRBV5-1 with TRBJ2-5; D unresolved. V was trimmed by 4 bases and J by 0 bases, leaving 16 bases between them. CDR1 SGHRS and CDR2 YFSETQ come from the germline V gene. The CDR3 covers 16 residues. Here the CDR3 DNA reads TGCGCCAGCAGCCTGGGGTCAGGTCTGTACCAAGAGACCCAGTACTTC. Encoded protein: CASSLGSGLYQETQYF.